This TCR beta chain stems from a study of Ad26.COV2.S vaccination and SARS-CoV-2 variants. Profiling relied on immunoSEQ multiplex PCR, and the TCRdb table lists in-frame clones only, not all of them. This sample has a few hundred thousand clones, with about four fifths found just once. Germline V CDR1 and CDR2: KGHSH, LQKENI. V lost 0 bases and J lost 5, with 13 bases in between. The CDR3 is 15 residues long. Documented treatment: roughly 18 received Ad26.COV2.S at low or high dose, single or two shots; about five received placebo; per-sample allocation not given. Day 63 after the first injection of vaccine or placebo was the sampling time.

Source: peripheral blood, taken in a trial of Ad26.COV2.S vaccine versus placebo. This TCR was recovered from a person between 18 and 65 years old who received the Ad26.COV2.S COVID-19 vaccine or a placebo. The chain employs TRBV18 and TRBJ2-5, with TRBD2 as a possible D gene (6 bases). The CDR3 nucleotides read TGTGCCAGCTCACCACCGGAGGGGCCCAGGGAGACCCAGTACTTC. It translates to CASSPPEGPRETQYF.